These 18 T cell receptor beta chains were sequenced from one sample in a study of cytomegalovirus exposure and HLA in healthy donors. TCRdb keeps only in-frame clones here, not all; method: immunoSEQ multiplex PCR. The data show tens of thousands of clones, around 94% seen once. Sequencing was performed on PBMCs. These receptors came from a woman younger than 30 in good health and CMV-seronegative.

The genes are TRBV15 and TRBJ2-2; D remains unclear. Per the germline V gene, CDR1 is LNHNV and CDR2 is YYDKDF (reference sequence). V lost 0 bases and J 0 bases, leaving 5 bases between the germline ends. CDR3 length equals 15 residues. CDR3 coding DNA: TGTGCCACCAGCAGAGACGTTTCGAACACCGGGGAGCTGTTTTTT. Its translation: CATSRDVSNTGELFF.

This chain uses TRBV18 with TRBJ2-7; 7 nucleotides align to TRBD2. CDR1 and CDR2 from the germline V gene are KGHSH and LQKENI. The trim removed 2 bases at V and 0 bases at J, leaving 4 bases unmatched. CDR3 size: 15 residues. CDR3 sequence (DNA): TGTGCCAGCTCACCATGGGGCGGGAGCTCCTACGAGCAGTACTTC. This translates into CASSPWGGSSYEQYF.

The chain recombines TRBV7-9 with TRBJ1-4, with no clear D. Trimming stripped 3 bases from V and 5 bases from J, with 10 bases between. Germline V gives CDR1 SEHNR, CDR2 FQNEAQ (reference sequence). There are 14 residues in the CDR3. CDR3 sequence (DNA): TGTGCCAGCAGCTTCCCGGGTCCGAATGAAAAACTGTTTTTT. It encodes CASSFPGPNEKLFF.

The rearrangement links TRBV13 to TRBJ2-7, with 8 bases matching TRBD1. The germline CDR1 and CDR2 sequences are PRHDT and FYEKMQ (reference sequence). The CDR3 is 14 residues long. V dropped 5 bases and J dropped 4; count of bases not matched to a gene: 7. The CDR3 DNA follows: TGTGCCAGCAGCCCTGCAGGGGGCAATTACGAGCAGTACTTC. This codes for CASSPAGGNYEQYF.

V and J are TRBV29-1 and TRBJ2-7; 8 nucleotides line up with TRBD1. The V gene's germline CDR1 is SQVTM and CDR2 ANQGSEA. CDR3 length equals 12 residues. V was pared by 7 bases and J by 1 base, with 3 bases of the junction left unmatched. CDR3 bases: TGCAGCGCAGGACAGGGTTCCTACGAGCAGTACTTC. Protein product: CSAGQGSYEQYF.

The V gene is TRBV7-6, the J gene TRBJ2-7; weak D call: TRBD1 (5 bases). The CDR3 runs 14 residues. Per germline, CDR1 SGHVS and CDR2 FNYEAQ. The V gene lost 3 bases and the J gene lost 6 bases, with 15 bases spanning the gap. For the CDR3, the DNA is TGTGCCAGCAGCTTCCAAGGGGCGATGGGCGAGCAGTACTTC. It codes for CASSFQGAMGEQYF. The full variable domain, in which reference TRBV7-6 and TRBJ2-7 provide the parts outside the CDR3, is GAGVSQSPRYKVTKRGQDVALRCDPISGHVSLYWYRQALGQGPEFLTYFNYEAQQDKSGLPNDRFSAERPEGSISTLTIQRTEQRDSAMYRCASSFQGAMGEQYFGPGTRLTVT.

The V and J genes are TRBV2 and TRBJ1-2; a weak D match, TRBD1 (6 bases). V lost 5 bases and J 0 bases, leaving 13 bases between the germline ends. Germline values: CDR1 SNHLY, CDR2 FYNNEI. The CDR3 runs to 15 residues. The CDR3 bases are TGTGCCAGCAGTCCTCTGGACAGTACTAACTATGGCTACACCTTC. Its translation: CASSPLDSTNYGYTF. Full variable domain (rest looked up from reference TRBV2 and TRBJ1-2): EPEVTQTPSHQVTQMGQEVILRCVPISNHLYFYWYRQILGQKVEFLVSFYNNEISEKSEIFDDQFSVERPDGSNFTLKIRSTKLEDSAMYFCASSPLDSTNYGYTFGSGTRLTVV.

The chain is built from TRBV6-5 and TRBJ2-1, with a tentative D call TRBD2 (6 bases). In germline, CDR1 is MNHEY, CDR2 SVGAGI. This CDR3 has 14 amino acids. V was pared by 7 bases and J by 8 bases, with 18 bases between. The DNA for the CDR3 is TGTGCCAGCAATCCAGCGGGCCCCTGGGATGAGCAGTTCTTC. Encoded protein: CASNPAGPWDEQFF.

This clone was found a few times. V usage is TRBV30 and J usage is TRBJ2-2, with 7 bases fitting TRBD1. The CDR3 spans 15 residues. The V and J ends lost 0 bases and 1 base, in that order; junction bases with no gene match: 2. From germline, CDR1 is GTSNPN and CDR2 SVGIG (reference sequence). DNA for the CDR3: TGTGCCTGGAGTGTGGGGGACAGGAACACCGGGGAGCTGTTTTTT. Protein sequence: CAWSVGDRNTGELFF.

The chain links TRBV6-5 to TRBJ1-2, with 7 bases aligning to TRBD1. Germline V gene sequence: CDR1 MNHEY, CDR2 SVGAGI. This CDR3 has 14 residues. Trimming cost V 2 bases and J 2 bases; bases outside gene matches: 2. The CDR3, as DNA: TGTGCCAGCAGTTACCTGACAGGGAACTATGGCTACACCTTC. Residues: CASSYLTGNYGYTF.

This clone has a handful of counts. This chain connects TRBV6-4 to TRBJ2-1; 13 nucleotides match TRBD2. With 4 bases clipped from V and 3 bases from J, the junction kept 3 bases outside the gene matches. Germline values: CDR1 MRHNA, CDR2 SNTAGT. The CDR3 is 16 residues long. CDR3 coding DNA: TGTGCCAGCAGTGGGACTAGCGGGGGCGACTACAATGAGCAGTTCTTC. Translated, it gives CASSGTSGGDYNEQFF.

V and J are TRBV27 and TRBJ1-6; 7 bases are shared with TRBD1. V lost 5 bases to trimming and J lost 10 bases; unmatched junction nucleotides: 5. Germline lookup yields CDR1 MNHEY and CDR2 SMNVEV (reference sequence). CDR3 size: 13 residues. The CDR3 DNA reads TGTGCCAGCAGTCGACAGGGTCCCTCACCCCTCCACTTT. Translated, it gives CASSRQGPSPLHF.

The chain recombines TRBV27 with TRBJ2-7; 12 nucleotides agree with TRBD2. V was pared by 8 bases and J by 3 bases, with 5 bases of the junction left unmatched. This CDR3 has 14 amino acids. Per the germline V gene, CDR1 is MNHEY and CDR2 is SMNVEV (reference sequence). CDR3 DNA: TGTGCCAGCTCGACTAGCGGGAGAGTCTACGAGCAGTACTTC. Encoded protein: CASSTSGRVYEQYF.

V and J are TRBV9 and TRBJ1-2; 8 bases line up with TRBD1. Germline CDR1 is SGDLS and CDR2 is YYNGEE. The CDR3 length is 15 residues. The J segment lost 3 bases and the V segment lost 3 bases, leaving 7 bases of the junction unmatched. The DNA for the CDR3 is TGTGCCAGCAGCGCCCCGAGGGGACAGGACTATGGCTACACCTTC. Protein: CASSAPRGQDYGYTF.

This sequence joins TRBV7-6 and TRBJ2-2, with 7 bases identical to TRBD1. CDR3 length equals 16 residues. The germline V gene has CDR1 SGHVS and CDR2 FNYEAQ. With V trimmed by 5 bases and J by 0 bases, 6 bases remained unmatched. CDR3 amino acids: CASSLKGTANTGELFF. The CDR3 DNA reads as TGTGCCAGCAGCCTCAAAGGGACAGCGAACACCGGGGAGCTGTTTTTT.

The rearrangement joins TRBV18 to TRBJ2-3, with 8 bases lining up with TRBD2. The V and J ends lost 3 bases and 0 bases, in that order; junction bases with no gene match: 2. There are 15 residues in the CDR3. Germline loops: CDR1 KGHSH, CDR2 LQKENI. In DNA form, the CDR3 reads TGTGCCAGCTCACCGAGCGGGGGAAGCACAGATACGCAGTATTTT. It translates to CASSPSGGSTDTQYF.

This chain connects TRBV5-1 to TRBJ1-2, with D uncertain. The V gene lost 5 bases and the J gene lost 6 bases, with 17 bases spanning the gap. CDR1 and CDR2 from the germline V gene are SGHRS and YFSETQ. The CDR3 has 14 amino acids. CDR3 in DNA: TGCGCCAGCAGACCGACGGGGAAGGTGGATGGCTACACCTTC. Translating gives CASRPTGKVDGYTF.

V gene TRBV2 combines with J gene TRBJ2-2; TRBD2 might be the D (5 bases). V lost 2 bases and J 2 bases, leaving 9 bases between the germline ends. The CDR3 has 15 amino acids. Germline V lookup: CDR1 SNHLY, CDR2 FYNNEI. CDR3 residues: CASSEWETNTGELFF. In nucleotides, the CDR3 is TGTGCCAGCAGTGAATGGGAGACCAACACCGGGGAGCTGTTTTTT.